Listed here are 21 T cell receptor beta chains from one sample, sequenced in a study of CD8+CD57+ T cells in acquired aplastic anemia. The sequenced patients had an expansion of CD8+CD57+ cells seen by flow cytometry. According to the study, genomic DNA was the template for TCR beta VDJ and CDR3 profiling. Each CDR3 protein gets one entry after TCRdb re-called the reads with MiXCR. Seen here are fewer than 200,000 distinct CDR3 sequences, roughly 48% observed once, and the top ten hold around 1%. Sequencing was carried out using sorted CD4+, CD8+, or CD8+CD57+ T cells (not recorded which) from PBMCs. The receptors shown here come from a human donor with aplastic anemia.

Ten or more counts support this clonotype. V and J are TRBV12-3 or TRBV12-4 and TRBJ1-2; TRBD1 agrees at 10 bases. The CDR3 has 18 residues. V lost 7 bases and J lost 1; bases outside the gene matches: 15. CDR3 sequence: CASTSRGGTGVFNYGYTF. The CDR3 DNA reads as TGTGCCAGCACCTCCAGGGGGGGGACAGGGGTCTTTAACTATGGCTACACCTTC.

The chain's CDR3 is CASSDRTRTNQPQHF. CDR3 nucleotides: TGTGCCAGCAGTGACCGAACAAGAACAAATCAGCCCCAGCATTTT. The rearrangement joins TRBV2 to TRBJ1-5; D unresolved. There are 15 residues in the CDR3. Per germline, CDR1 SNHLY and CDR2 FYNNEI. Trimming removed 3 bases from V and 4 bases from J, with 13 bases in between.

This chain connects TRBV7-9 to TRBJ2-7; D remains unclear. CDR3 size: 12 residues. V was cut by 5 bases and J by 2 bases, with 7 bases left in between. Germline V CDR1 and CDR2: SEHNR, FQNEAQ (reference sequence). The chain's CDR3 is CASSHDPYEQYF. In DNA form, the CDR3 reads TGTGCCAGCAGCCATGACCCCTACGAGCAGTACTTC.

This chain links TRBV20-1 with TRBJ2-5; tentative D call: TRBD2 (6 bases). From germline, CDR1 is DFQATT and CDR2 SNEGSKA (reference sequence). With 1 base removed from V and 2 bases from J, the gap between germline ends came to 11 bases. The CDR3 runs 14 residues. The DNA for the CDR3 is TGCAGTGCTAGAGGTGGAGGGGATCAAGAGACCCAGTACTTC. Translated: CSARGGGDQETQYF.

The chain recombines TRBV24-1 with TRBJ1-1; 9 nucleotides align to TRBD1. This CDR3 contains 15 residues. The V and J ends lost 3 bases and 1 base, in that order; junction bases with no gene match: 2. Germline-derived CDR1 and CDR2 are KGHDR and SFDVKD. The CDR3 region has the DNA TGTGCCACCAGTGATGGGACAGGGACGAACACTGAAGCTTTCTTT. It codes for CATSDGTGTNTEAFF.

Only one count was recorded for this clonotype. A read error is possible here, since a much larger clone lies one base away. The chain recombines TRBV5-1 with TRBJ2-3, with TRBD2 matching over 15 bases. The CDR3 loop spans 17 amino acids. Per germline, CDR1 SGHRS and CDR2 YFSETQ. The CDR3 DNA reads as TGCACCAGCAGCACCAGGACTAGCGGGGGGGCACAGGATACGCAGTATTTT. Residues: CTSSTRTSGGAQDTQYF.

This chain joins TRBV2 and TRBJ2-1, with 10 bases aligning to TRBD1. The V and J ends lost 6 bases and 8 bases, in that order; junction bases with no gene match: 10. Germline lookup yields CDR1 SNHLY and CDR2 FYNNEI. The CDR3 covers 15 residues. CDR3 nucleotide sequence: TGTGCCAGCAGGCCGGGACAGGGGAGGTACGATGAGCAGTTCTTC. It yields the protein CASRPGQGRYDEQFF.

This rearrangement joins TRBV29-1 to TRBJ2-7; 10 nucleotides line up with TRBD1. V was pared by 3 bases and J by 4 bases, with 3 bases of the junction left unmatched. The CDR3 totals 13 residues. CDR1 is SQVTM, CDR2 ANQGSEA, per germline. Here the CDR3 DNA reads TGCAGCGTTGAGACAGGGGGCAATTACGAGCAGTACTTC. It yields the protein CSVETGGNYEQYF.

The chain uses TRBV2 and TRBJ2-5; possible D gene TRBD1, 5 bases. V lost 4 bases and J lost 4, with 10 bases in between. This CDR3 contains 13 residues. From germline, CDR1 is SNHLY and CDR2 FYNNEI. CDR3 bases: TGTGCCAGCAGTGTTTGGCAGGGAGAGACCCAGTACTTC. Translation: CASSVWQGETQYF. Variable domain in full (rest from reference TRBV2 and TRBJ2-5): EPEVTQTPSHQVTQMGQEVILRCVPISNHLYFYWYRQILGQKVEFLVSFYNNEISEKSEIFDDQFSVERPDGSNFTLKIRSTKLEDSAMYFCASSVWQGETQYFGPGTRLLVL.

This clonotype was counted between two and nine times. At one of its ends the junction is not consistent with the germline gene, which may arise from a read error. The rearrangement joins TRBV29-1 to TRBJ2-1; no reliable D call. Germline assignment: CDR1 SQVTM and CDR2 ANQGSEA. The CDR3 length is 11 residues. The CDR3 region is CSAVGYNEQSF. In DNA, the CDR3 is TGCAGCGCTGTTGGTTACAATGAGCAGTCCTTC.

This clonotype was detected many times. The J gene is TRBJ1-2, the V gene TRBV6-9; D may be TRBD1 (5 bases). V lost 6 bases to trimming and J lost 4 bases, with 18 bases between them. Germline-derived CDR1 and CDR2 are MNHGY and SVAAGI. This CDR3 contains 15 residues. CDR3 loop: CASRSHPTATYGYTF. In DNA, the CDR3 is TGTGCCAGCAGGTCTCACCCGACAGCGACCTATGGCTACACCTTC.

Ten or more counts support this clonotype. The rearrangement joins TRBV19 to TRBJ1-6, with TRBD1 as a possible D gene (6 bases). V was cut by 3 bases and J by 9 bases, with 18 bases left in between. This CDR3 is built from 16 residues. Looked up from germline, CDR1 is LNHDA and CDR2 is SQIVND (reference sequence). The DNA of the CDR3 is TGTGCCAGTAGTATGACCGGACAGACGAAGAGTTCACCCCTCCACTTT. This codes for CASSMTGQTKSSPLHF. Full variable domain (remainder filled in from reference TRBV19 and TRBJ1-6): DGGITQSPKYLFRKEGQNVTLSCEQNLNHDAMYWYRQDPGQGLRLIYYSQIVNDFQKGDIAEGYSVSREKKESFPLTVTSAQKNPTAFYLCASSMTGQTKSSPLHFGNGTRLTVT.

This clonotype has ten or more counts. The V call is TRBV6-2 or TRBV6-3, the J call TRBJ1-5; 12 bases are shared with TRBD1. This CDR3 spans 14 amino acids. CDR1 MNHEY and CDR2 SVGEGT come from the germline V gene. V lost 9 bases to trimming and J lost 6 bases; unmatched junction nucleotides: 6. This CDR3 is CASWGTGGGQPQHF. The CDR3 nucleotides read TGTGCCAGTTGGGGGACAGGGGGCGGTCAGCCCCAGCATTTT.

The chain recombines TRBV15 with TRBJ2-7; 13 bases map to TRBD2. J gave up 2 bases and V 4 bases, and 2 bases lay outside the gene matches. This CDR3 spans 15 amino acids. Germline V CDR1 and CDR2: LNHNV, YYDKDF (reference sequence). In DNA, the CDR3 is TGTGCCACCAGCAAGGGACTAGCGGGGACCTACGAGCAGTACTTC. Amino acids: CATSKGLAGTYEQYF.

The V gene is TRBV19, the J gene TRBJ1-4; D not resolved. Germline CDR1 LNHDA, CDR2 SQIVND (reference sequence). V was trimmed by 4 bases and J by 8 bases, leaving 11 bases between them. CDR3 length: 13 amino acids. CDR3 loop: CASSKSLEEKLFF. For the CDR3, the DNA is TGTGCCAGTAGTAAAAGTTTGGAGGAAAAACTGTTTTTT.

This chain joins TRBV24-1 and TRBJ2-1; D perhaps matches TRBD1 (6 bases). V was shortened by 4 bases and J by 13 bases, with 16 bases between the two germline ends. The germline V gene encodes CDR1 KGHDR and CDR2 SFDVKD. CDR3 length equals 13 residues. The CDR3 DNA follows: TGTGCCACCAGTGACCGAACAGGGACCGCTCAGTTCTTC. It encodes CATSDRTGTAQFF.

Only a few counts were recorded for this clonotype. This sequence joins TRBV10-1 and TRBJ2-7; D might be TRBD2 (5 bases). Trimming pared 4 bases from V and 3 bases from J, leaving 13 bases between. This CDR3 has 14 amino acids. The germline V gene encodes CDR1 WNHNN and CDR2 SYGVQD (reference sequence). CDR3 in amino acids: CASSARETLYEQYF. Here the CDR3 DNA reads TGCGCCAGCAGTGCAAGGGAGACCCTCTACGAGCAGTACTTC.

The gene calls are TRBV7-6 and TRBJ2-6; D uncertain. The CDR3 length is 14 residues. Trimming pared 1 base from V and 2 bases from J, leaving 3 bases between. Germline CDR1 SGHVS, CDR2 FNYEAQ. The CDR3, as DNA: TGTGCCAGCAGCTTAGGCGCTGGGGCCAACGTCCTGACTTTC. Translation gives CASSLGAGANVLTF.

This clonotype was found many times. The V call is TRBV3-1, the J call TRBJ2-5; TRBD2 matches 10 bases. The CDR3 contains 15 residues. Unmatched junction bases numbered 7, after V lost 8 bases and J lost 1 base. Per the germline V gene, CDR1 is LGHDT and CDR2 is YNNKEL (reference sequence). The CDR3 bases are TGTGCCAGCCGAGCGGGAGGGGTGACCCAAGAGACCCAGTACTTC. Translation gives CASRAGGVTQETQYF.

This clonotype showed up just once. V is TRBV10-3 and J is TRBJ2-2, with D uncertain. Between the trimmed V and J ends, which lost 6 bases and 0 bases, there was a span of 11 bases. The germline gives CDR1 ENHRY, CDR2 SYGVKD. This CDR3 is 15 amino acids long. The CDR3 region has the DNA TGTGCCATCAGCGAGCACAGCGCGAACACCGGGGAGCTGTTTTTT. Protein: CAISEHSANTGELFF.

V and J are TRBV19 and TRBJ2-2, with 9 bases matching TRBD1. Germline V gene sequence: CDR1 LNHDA, CDR2 SQIVND (reference sequence). Trimming cost V 4 bases and J 6 bases; bases outside gene matches: 6. The CDR3 length is 15 residues. CDR3 sequence: CASSKTGGIAGELFF. CDR3 bases: TGTGCCAGTAGTAAAACAGGGGGCATCGCCGGGGAGCTGTTTTTT.